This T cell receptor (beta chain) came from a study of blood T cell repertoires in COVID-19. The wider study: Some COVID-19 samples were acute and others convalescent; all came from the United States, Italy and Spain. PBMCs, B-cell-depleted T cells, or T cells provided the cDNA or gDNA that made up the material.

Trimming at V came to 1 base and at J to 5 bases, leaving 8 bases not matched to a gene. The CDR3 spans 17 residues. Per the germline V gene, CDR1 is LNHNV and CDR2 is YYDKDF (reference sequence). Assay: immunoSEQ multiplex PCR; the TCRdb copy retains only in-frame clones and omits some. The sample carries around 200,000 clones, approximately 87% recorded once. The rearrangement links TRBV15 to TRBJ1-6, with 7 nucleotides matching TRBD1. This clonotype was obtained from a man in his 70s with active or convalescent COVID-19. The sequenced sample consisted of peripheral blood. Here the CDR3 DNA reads TGTGCCACCAGCAGAGGAACAGGGGCCGCCAATAATTCACCCCTCCACTTT. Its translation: CATSRGTGAANNSPLHF.